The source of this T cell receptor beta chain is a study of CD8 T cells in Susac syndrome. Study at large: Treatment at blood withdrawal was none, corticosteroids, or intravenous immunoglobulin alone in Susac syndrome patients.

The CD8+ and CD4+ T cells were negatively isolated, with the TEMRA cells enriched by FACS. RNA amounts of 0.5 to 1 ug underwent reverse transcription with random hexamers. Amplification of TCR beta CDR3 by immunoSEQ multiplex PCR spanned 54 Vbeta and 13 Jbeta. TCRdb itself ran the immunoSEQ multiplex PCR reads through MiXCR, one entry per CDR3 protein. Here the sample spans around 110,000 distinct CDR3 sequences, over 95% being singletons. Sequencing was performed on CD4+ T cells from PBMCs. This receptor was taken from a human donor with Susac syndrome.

The CDR3 region is CASSEGETLLAGGLGGTDTQYF. The CDR3 DNA reads as TGTGCCAGCAGTGAAGGGGAGACCCTTCTAGCGGGAGGTCTCGGGGGCACAGATACGCAGTATTTT. The rearrangement links TRBV2 to TRBJ2-3, with 11 nucleotides matching TRBD2. Germline CDR1 reads SNHLY; CDR2 reads FYNNEI. The CDR3 loop spans 22 amino acids. With V trimmed by 1 base and J by 1 base, 19 bases remained unmatched.